One sample yielded the 13 T cell receptor beta chains listed below, sequenced in a study of T cell responses to AZD1222 COVID-19 vaccine. Some clones are missing from TCRdb's copy, which holds only in-frame ones; the method was immunoSEQ multiplex PCR. The sample consists of 150,000 to 200,000 clones, 75% to 90% of them appearing once. This sample comprised peripheral blood, obtained on day 0 of MenACWY control vaccination. Receptor source: an adult in good health.

With regard to this clone: A read error may account for a junction end that differs from germline. CDR3 sequence (DNA): TGCAGCGTTGAGGGACAGGGCCAAGTTTTT. It is translated as CSVEGQGQVF. The chain carries TRBV29-1 and TRBJ1-4; TRBD1 matches 9 bases. The CDR3 is 10 amino acids. Germline V gene data show CDR1 as SQVTM and CDR2 as ANQGSEA.

CDR3 protein: CATRGDSTDTQYF. The CDR3, as DNA: TGTGCCACCCGGGGGGACAGCACAGATACGCAGTATTTT. The chain links TRBV24-1 to TRBJ2-3, with TRBD2 matching 7 bases. V was clipped by 9 bases and J by 0 bases; unmatched bases: 2. Germline V gene sequence: CDR1 KGHDR, CDR2 SFDVKD. The CDR3 consists of 13 residues.

The CDR3 loop is CASRGLAGSYEQYF. CDR3 sequence (DNA): TGTGCCAGCAGGGGACTAGCGGGGAGCTACGAGCAGTACTTC. V and J are TRBV6-5 and TRBJ2-7; 13 bases agree with TRBD2. CDR3 length: 14 amino acids. Germline CDR1 reads MNHEY; CDR2 reads SVGAGI. V trimming: 6 bases; J trimming: 3 bases; junction bases outside the gene matches: 2.

The chain employs TRBV6-6 and TRBJ1-6; TRBD1 matches at 12 bases. Germline V gene data show CDR1 as MNHNY and CDR2 as SVGAGI (reference sequence). Trimming at V came to 6 bases and at J to 6 bases, leaving 18 bases not matched to a gene. The CDR3 runs 20 residues. The DNA for the CDR3 is TGTGCCAGCAGCCAATACGGGGGACAGGGGGCGCCGGGGCGTAATTCACCCCTCCACTTT. Protein sequence: CASSQYGGQGAPGRNSPLHF.

The chain is built from TRBV9 and TRBJ1-6, with D possibly TRBD1 on 5 matching bases. The germline V gene encodes CDR1 SGDLS and CDR2 YYNGEE. The ends were cut back, 0 bases at V and 6 bases at J, with 10 bases in the middle. This CDR3 is 15 amino acids long. The DNA of the CDR3 is TGTGCCAGCAGCGTAGGGTCGGGGCCTAATTCACCCCTCCACTTT. Protein: CASSVGSGPNSPLHF.

The chain carries TRBV7-6 and TRBJ1-3, with 7 bases fitting TRBD1. J was trimmed by 1 base and V by 1 base; bases with no gene match: 7. Germline loops: CDR1 SGHVS, CDR2 FNYEAQ. This CDR3 is built from 17 residues. In nucleotides, the CDR3 is TGTGCCAGCAGCTTAGAGGTGACAGGGCGGTCTGGAAACACCATATATTTT. Protein: CASSLEVTGRSGNTIYF.

This clone came up a few times. This sample also contains other DNA sequences that code for the same CDR3. The chain employs TRBV6-5 and TRBJ1-5; TRBD1 agrees at 7 bases. J was trimmed by 3 bases and V by 6 bases; bases with no gene match: 8. CDR1 is MNHEY and CDR2 is SVGAGI in the germline V gene. The CDR3 spans 15 residues. The CDR3 spells CASRGQALSNQPQHF. The CDR3 DNA sequence: TGTGCCAGCAGAGGACAGGCGCTATCCAATCAGCCCCAGCATTTT.

The chain has TRBV13 and TRBJ2-7; TRBD2 is a possible D gene (6 bases). This CDR3 is 14 amino acids long. Germline V gene sequence: CDR1 PRHDT, CDR2 FYEKMQ (reference sequence). Trimming pared 0 bases from V and 4 bases from J, leaving 10 bases between. The DNA for the CDR3 is TGTGCCAGCAGCTTAGGGGCGGGGATGTACGAGCAGTACTTC. It specifies CASSLGAGMYEQYF.

The chain uses TRBV9 and TRBJ2-2, with D unresolved. V was pared by 4 bases and J by 6 bases, with 16 bases between. Germline V lookup: CDR1 SGDLS, CDR2 YYNGEE. CDR3 length: 15 residues. Here the CDR3 reads CASSSDLGLAGELFF. The CDR3 DNA is TGTGCCAGCAGCTCAGACTTGGGGTTGGCCGGGGAGCTGTTTTTT. Together with reference TRBV9 and TRBJ2-2, the CDR3 gives the full variable domain: DSGVTQTPKHLITATGQRVTLRCSPRSGDLSVYWYQQSLDQGLQFLIQYYNGEERAKGNILERFSAQQFPDLHSELNLSSLELGDSALYFCASSSDLGLAGELFFGEGSRLTVL.

This clone has just one count. The gene calls are TRBV2 and TRBJ2-7; D might be TRBD1 (6 bases). The V gene lost 6 bases and the J gene lost 2 bases, with 14 bases spanning the gap. The CDR3 is 14 amino acids. Germline assignment: CDR1 SNHLY and CDR2 FYNNEI. The CDR3 DNA sequence: TGTGCCAGCAGAGAGACCGGGACAACCTACGAGCAGTACTTC. It encodes CASRETGTTYEQYF.

V and J are TRBV6-6 and TRBJ1-3; D gene uncertain. V lost 10 bases and J 4 bases, leaving 14 bases between the germline ends. The length of the CDR3 is 13 residues. Germline CDR1 MNHNY, CDR2 SVGAGI (reference sequence). The CDR3 loop reads CATTDGDGNTIYF. The CDR3 DNA follows: TGTGCCACAACGGACGGCGACGGAAACACCATATATTTT.

The gene calls are TRBV3-1 (or the pseudogene TRBV3-2) and TRBJ1-2; unclear D gene. Germline V gene data show CDR1 as LGHDT and CDR2 as YNNKEL (reference sequence). The CDR3 loop spans 14 amino acids. The V end was cut by 0 bases, the J end by 2 bases, with 7 bases between. As DNA, the CDR3 is TGTGCCAGCAGCCAAGAATCCGCGAACTATGGCTACACCTTC. It yields the protein CASSQESANYGYTF.

This clone was picked up a small number of times. The rearrangement links TRBV7-9 to TRBJ1-3; D is possibly TRBD1 (6 bases). CDR1 SEHNR and CDR2 FQNEAQ come from the germline V gene (reference sequence). This CDR3 contains 16 residues. The ends were cut back, 1 base at V and 8 bases at J, with 18 bases in the middle. CDR3 DNA sequence: TGTGCCAGCAGCTTAGGAGGAGGGGGTGTTCGACACACCATATATTTT. Amino acids: CASSLGGGGVRHTIYF. Complete variable domain (other parts from reference TRBV7-9 and TRBJ1-3): DTGVSQNPRHKITKRGQNVTFRCDPISEHNRLYWYRQTLGQGPEFLTYFQNEAQLEKSRLLSDRFSAERPKGSFSTLEIQRTEQGDSAMYLCASSLGGGGVRHTIYFGEGSWLTVV.